This record concerns one T cell receptor (beta chain) sequence. CDR1 is SNHLY and CDR2 is FYNNEI in the germline V gene. Trimming removed 6 bases from V and 8 bases from J; junction bases left unmatched: 10. This CDR3 has 14 residues. Patients sequenced had flow cytometry evidence of CD8+CD57+ cell expansion. Severe acquired aplastic anemia was present in every patient. These data come from a study of CD8+CD57+ T cells in acquired aplastic anemia. Across the study: Sorted CD4+ plus CD8+ cells gave DNA averaging roughly 2.9 ug.

TCR beta VDJ and CDR3 were profiled, and genomic DNA was the template. TCRdb reprocessed the reads with MiXCR, giving one entry per CDR3 protein. The sample has 150,000 to 200,000 distinct CDR3 sequences, about 50% seen once. The chain employs TRBV2 and TRBJ1-2, with TRBD1 matching 9 bases. The receptor was isolated from a human donor with aplastic anemia. Sequenced: sorted CD4+, CD8+, or CD8+CD57+ T cells (not recorded which) from PBMCs. The chain's CDR3 is CASRAPGQGNGYTF. CDR3 coding DNA: TGTGCCAGCAGAGCCCCGGGACAGGGAAACGGCTACACCTTC.